This T cell receptor beta chain was sequenced during a study of OX40 agonist ivuxolimab in advanced cancers. Turning to the study itself: Hepatocellular carcinoma, melanoma, renal cell or head and neck cancer affected the dose-escalation patients. Participants could have had prior anti-PD-1, anti-PD-L1 or anti-CTLA-4 therapy, and roughly 40% had some. The study's findings and limits: Averaging showed that CD8+ T cells had more expanded clones than CD4+ did.

As to this clone: Its antigen is currently unknown.

The CDR3 totals 14 residues. The V and J ends lost 4 bases and 0 bases, in that order; junction bases with no gene match: 4. CDR1 and CDR2 (germline): SGHRS, YFSETQ. The protocol was immunoSEQ multiplex PCR, while the TCRdb copy is restricted to in-frame clones and leaves out a portion. The sample holds roughly 19,000 clones, around three quarters seen once. This clonotype was sampled from an adult with an advanced solid tumor such as melanoma, head and neck, liver or kidney cancer. The chain carries TRBV5-1 and TRBJ2-7, with TRBD1 matching 7 bases. The material was CD4+ or CD8+ T cells sorted from blood, obtained in a trial of the OX40 agonist ivuxolimab. The DNA for the CDR3 is TGCGCCAGCAGCCCGGACAGGAGCTCCTACGAGCAGTACTTC. Protein: CASSPDRSSYEQYF. The variable domain in full, with the rest retrieved from reference TRBV5-1 and TRBJ2-7, is KAGVTQTPRYLIKTRGQQVTLSCSPISGHRSVSWYQQTPGQGLQFLFEYFSETQRNKGNFPGRFSGRQFSNSRSEMNVSTLELGDSALYLCASSPDRSSYEQYFGPGTRLTVT.